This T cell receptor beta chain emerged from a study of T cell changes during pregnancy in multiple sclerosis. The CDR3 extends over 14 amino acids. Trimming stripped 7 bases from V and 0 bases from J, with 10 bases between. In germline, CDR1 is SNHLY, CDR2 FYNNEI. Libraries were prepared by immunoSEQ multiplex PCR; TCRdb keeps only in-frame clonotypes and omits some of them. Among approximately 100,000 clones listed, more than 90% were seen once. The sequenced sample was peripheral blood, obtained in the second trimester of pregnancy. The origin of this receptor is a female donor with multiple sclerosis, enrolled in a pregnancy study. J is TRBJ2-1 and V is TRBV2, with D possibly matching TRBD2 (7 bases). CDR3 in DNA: TGTGCCAGCAAAGGGGGGGGCTCCTACAATGAGCAGTTCTTC. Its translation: CASKGGGSYNEQFF.